A selection of T cell receptor beta chains follows, all from one sample in a study of T cells after posttransplantation cyclophosphamide. The protocol was immunoSEQ multiplex PCR, while the TCRdb copy is restricted to in-frame clones and leaves out a portion. The sample was found to contain around 44,000 clones, and every one recurs. The sequencing sample was made of PBMCs. These receptor sequences come from a man aged 40-49 years in good health, CMV-negative, and a related stem cell transplant donor. Each CDR3 is given with its conserved first and last residue. D genes are given only for firm matches. Clone size appears in some rows only: once, few, many, or a class for an expanded clone.

D: TRBD1; size: many; V: TRBV5-6; J: TRBJ1-1; DNA: TGTGCCAGGGGCCGAGCTCATGCCTCGACAGGGATCGGCACTGAAGCTTTCTTT; CDR3: CARGRAHASTGIGTEAFF
D: TRBD1; size: many; V: TRBV13; J: TRBJ1-1; DNA: TGTGCCAGCAGCTTCACAGGGGTGAGCACTGAAGCTTTCTTT; CDR3: CASSFTGVSTEAFF
D: TRBD1; size: many; V: TRBV5-1; J: TRBJ2-2; DNA: TGCGCCAGCAGCTCGGACAGGGCAATGTTAACCTTCGCGAACACCGGGGAGCTGTTTTTT; CDR3: CASSSDRAMLTFANTGELFF
D: TRBD2; size: many; V: TRBV7-2; J: TRBJ2-3; DNA: TGTGCCAGCAGCTTAAACGGGAGGCCAGATACGCAGTATTTT; CDR3: CASSLNGRPDTQYF
D: .; size: many; V: TRBV5-1; J: TRBJ2-2; DNA: TGCGCCAGCAGCTACGGACTCCAAAGGAACACCGGGGAGCTGTTTTTT; CDR3: CASSYGLQRNTGELFF
D: TRBD1; size: .; V: TRBV27; J: TRBJ2-7; DNA: TGTGCCAGCAGTTTATCGACGGTCCTGACAGGGGAATACGAGCAGTACTTC; CDR3: CASSLSTVLTGEYEQYF
D: TRBD1; size: few; V: TRBV9; J: TRBJ1-4; DNA: TGTGCCAGCAGCGAGGCCCTCGGGACAGCTACTAACTTCGAAAAACTGTTTTTT; CDR3: CASSEALGTATNFEKLFF
D: TRBD1; size: many; V: TRBV18; J: TRBJ1-2; DNA: TGTGCCAGCTCACCACCGGGGACAGGAATGAACTATGGCTACACCTTC; CDR3: CASSPPGTGMNYGYTF
D: TRBD1; size: few; V: TRBV25-1; J: TRBJ2-7; DNA: TGTGCCAGCAGTACAGGGGTATACTACGAGCAGTACTTC; CDR3: CASSTGVYYEQYF
D: .; size: many; V: TRBV10-3; J: TRBJ2-1; DNA: TGTGCCATCAGCCAATACAATGAGCAGTTCTTC; CDR3: CAISQYNEQFF
D: TRBD2; size: many; V: TRBV7-6; J: TRBJ2-5; DNA: TGTGCCAGCAGCCTGATAGCGGGGGTGCGAGAGACCCAGTACTTC; CDR3: CASSLIAGVRETQYF
D: .; size: many; V: TRBV29-1; J: TRBJ2-7; DNA: TGCAGCGTTGAGGGATACAGGGTCGGATCCTACGAGCAGTACTTC; CDR3: CSVEGYRVGSYEQYF
D: TRBD2; size: .; V: TRBV11-2; J: TRBJ2-3; DNA: TGTGCCAGCAGCTTAGTTAGCGGGGGAGGCACAGATACGCAGTATTTT; CDR3: CASSLVSGGGTDTQYF
D: .; size: many; V: TRBV5-1; J: TRBJ2-5; DNA: TGCGCCAGCAGCTTGGTAGGAGGGGTAGGTGGCGAGACCCAGTACTTC; CDR3: CASSLVGGVGGETQYF